This passage covers 11 T cell receptor beta chains from one sample sequenced in a study of technical replicates of blood from a handful of donors (dated by TCRdb to between 2016 and 2019). The library was made by the immunoSEQ multiplex PCR assay. TCRdb took this table from immuneACCESS and kept in-frame rearrangements with V and J called. Such tables lack part of the clones; where checked against another copy, unresolved V genes explain under half of the gap, and the rest is unexplained. Counted in this sample were 74,000 or so clones; 96% of them appeared once. 0.2% of the sample is taken by the ten largest. The sample consisted of T cells isolated from PBMCs. These receptors came from a human donor in good health.

J is TRBJ1-6 and V is TRBV6-1, with a possible D match to TRBD1 (5 bases). The CDR3 runs 19 residues. CDR1 MNHNS and CDR2 SASEGT come from the germline V gene. V dropped 3 bases and J dropped 10 bases, with 28 bases sitting between them. CDR3 coding DNA: TGTGCCAGCAGTGAGCTAAACAATAGTGGGGACCAAGGGAGGTCACCCCTCCACTTT. This encodes CASSELNNSGDQGRSPLHF.

The rearrangement uses TRBV5-1 and TRBJ2-7, with 11 bases lining up with TRBD1. The ends lost 1 base at V and 6 bases at J; junction bases unmatched: 3. Germline CDR1 and CDR2: SGHRS and YFSETQ. The CDR3 totals 14 residues. CDR3 nucleotide sequence: TGCGCCAGCAGCTTGTCCGGGACAGGGGGCGAGCAGTACTTC. It specifies CASSLSGTGGEQYF.

The chain carries TRBV6-1 and TRBJ1-2; D is perhaps TRBD1 (5 bases). Germline CDR1 and CDR2: MNHNS and SASEGT. V lost 6 bases, J lost 4 bases, and 9 bases lay in between. This CDR3 has 12 residues. CDR3 sequence reads: CASSDSFYGYTF. CDR3 bases: TGTGCCAGCAGCGACAGCTTCTATGGCTACACCTTC.

The chain links TRBV27 to TRBJ2-7; TRBD2 is a possible D gene (6 bases). The CDR3 covers 20 residues. The germline V gene encodes CDR1 MNHEY and CDR2 SMNVEV (reference sequence). The V and J ends lost 5 bases and 0 bases respectively, with 29 bases between them. This chain's CDR3 is CASSPLPGRDSKTSSYEQYF. CDR3 DNA: TGTGCCAGCAGTCCCCTCCCGGGGCGGGACTCGAAAACCAGCTCCTACGAGCAGTACTTC.

This chain uses TRBV10-3 with TRBJ2-1, with D uncertain. The germline V gene encodes CDR1 ENHRY and CDR2 SYGVKD. This CDR3 comprises 11 residues. Trimming took 4 bases from V and 5 from J, leaving 3 bases between them. The CDR3 is CAISADNEQFF. The CDR3 nucleotides read TGTGCCATCAGTGCAGACAATGAGCAGTTCTTC.

V and J are TRBV7-9 and TRBJ1-6, with TRBD1 matching 7 bases. With 2 bases clipped from V and 4 bases from J, the junction kept 2 bases outside the gene matches. This CDR3 region has 15 residues. The germline V gene has CDR1 SEHNR and CDR2 FQNEAQ (reference sequence). CDR3 amino acids: CASSLTGQYNSPLHF. The CDR3 DNA is TGTGCCAGCAGCTTAACGGGACAGTATAATTCACCCCTCCACTTT.

The chain carries TRBV27 and TRBJ2-4; D uncertain. The CDR3 extends over 16 amino acids. CDR1 and CDR2 from the germline V gene are MNHEY and SMNVEV (reference sequence). Deletions cut 5 bases from V and 9 bases from J, with 23 bases between. The CDR3 sequence is CASSPTVSDWIGIQYF. In DNA form, the CDR3 reads TGTGCCAGCAGTCCTACAGTGTCCGATTGGATAGGCATTCAGTACTTC.

The V call is TRBV29-1, the J call TRBJ1-1; 9 nucleotides align to TRBD1. The CDR3 spans 18 residues. Germline V gene data show CDR1 as SQVTM and CDR2 as ANQGSEA. The trim removed 3 bases at V and 0 bases at J, leaving 14 bases unmatched. The CDR3 loop is CSVDFLRQGEFMNTEAFF. CDR3 bases: TGCAGCGTTGATTTTCTCCGACAGGGGGAATTCATGAACACTGAAGCTTTCTTT.

The chain uses TRBV27 and TRBJ2-7; D possibly corresponds to TRBD1 (5 bases). The CDR3 contains 15 residues. The V end was cut by 2 bases, the J end by 4 bases, with 15 bases between. Germline V gene sequence: CDR1 MNHEY, CDR2 SMNVEV (reference sequence). CDR3 loop: CASSLLQGTYYEQYF. The CDR3 nucleotides are TGTGCCAGCAGTTTACTCCAGGGAACCTATTACGAGCAGTACTTC.

The chain joins TRBV10-3 to TRBJ2-7; 7 nucleotides agree with TRBD1. The V gene's germline CDR1 is ENHRY and CDR2 SYGVKD. The CDR3 has 18 residues. The V and J ends lost 0 bases and 2 bases, in that order; junction bases with no gene match: 13. The DNA for the CDR3 is TGTGCCATCAGTGAGTCCTTGGGGACAGAATCGATCACCTACGAGCAGTACTTC. Translation: CAISESLGTESITYEQYF.

The chain combines TRBV6-1 with TRBJ1-1; D gene unclear. V gave up 5 bases and J gave up 0 bases, with 7 bases separating them. This CDR3 contains 13 residues. CDR1 is MNHNS and CDR2 is SASEGT in the germline V gene. The CDR3 DNA reads TGTGCCAGCAGTCGAGTATTGAACACTGAAGCTTTCTTT. Its protein is CASSRVLNTEAFF.